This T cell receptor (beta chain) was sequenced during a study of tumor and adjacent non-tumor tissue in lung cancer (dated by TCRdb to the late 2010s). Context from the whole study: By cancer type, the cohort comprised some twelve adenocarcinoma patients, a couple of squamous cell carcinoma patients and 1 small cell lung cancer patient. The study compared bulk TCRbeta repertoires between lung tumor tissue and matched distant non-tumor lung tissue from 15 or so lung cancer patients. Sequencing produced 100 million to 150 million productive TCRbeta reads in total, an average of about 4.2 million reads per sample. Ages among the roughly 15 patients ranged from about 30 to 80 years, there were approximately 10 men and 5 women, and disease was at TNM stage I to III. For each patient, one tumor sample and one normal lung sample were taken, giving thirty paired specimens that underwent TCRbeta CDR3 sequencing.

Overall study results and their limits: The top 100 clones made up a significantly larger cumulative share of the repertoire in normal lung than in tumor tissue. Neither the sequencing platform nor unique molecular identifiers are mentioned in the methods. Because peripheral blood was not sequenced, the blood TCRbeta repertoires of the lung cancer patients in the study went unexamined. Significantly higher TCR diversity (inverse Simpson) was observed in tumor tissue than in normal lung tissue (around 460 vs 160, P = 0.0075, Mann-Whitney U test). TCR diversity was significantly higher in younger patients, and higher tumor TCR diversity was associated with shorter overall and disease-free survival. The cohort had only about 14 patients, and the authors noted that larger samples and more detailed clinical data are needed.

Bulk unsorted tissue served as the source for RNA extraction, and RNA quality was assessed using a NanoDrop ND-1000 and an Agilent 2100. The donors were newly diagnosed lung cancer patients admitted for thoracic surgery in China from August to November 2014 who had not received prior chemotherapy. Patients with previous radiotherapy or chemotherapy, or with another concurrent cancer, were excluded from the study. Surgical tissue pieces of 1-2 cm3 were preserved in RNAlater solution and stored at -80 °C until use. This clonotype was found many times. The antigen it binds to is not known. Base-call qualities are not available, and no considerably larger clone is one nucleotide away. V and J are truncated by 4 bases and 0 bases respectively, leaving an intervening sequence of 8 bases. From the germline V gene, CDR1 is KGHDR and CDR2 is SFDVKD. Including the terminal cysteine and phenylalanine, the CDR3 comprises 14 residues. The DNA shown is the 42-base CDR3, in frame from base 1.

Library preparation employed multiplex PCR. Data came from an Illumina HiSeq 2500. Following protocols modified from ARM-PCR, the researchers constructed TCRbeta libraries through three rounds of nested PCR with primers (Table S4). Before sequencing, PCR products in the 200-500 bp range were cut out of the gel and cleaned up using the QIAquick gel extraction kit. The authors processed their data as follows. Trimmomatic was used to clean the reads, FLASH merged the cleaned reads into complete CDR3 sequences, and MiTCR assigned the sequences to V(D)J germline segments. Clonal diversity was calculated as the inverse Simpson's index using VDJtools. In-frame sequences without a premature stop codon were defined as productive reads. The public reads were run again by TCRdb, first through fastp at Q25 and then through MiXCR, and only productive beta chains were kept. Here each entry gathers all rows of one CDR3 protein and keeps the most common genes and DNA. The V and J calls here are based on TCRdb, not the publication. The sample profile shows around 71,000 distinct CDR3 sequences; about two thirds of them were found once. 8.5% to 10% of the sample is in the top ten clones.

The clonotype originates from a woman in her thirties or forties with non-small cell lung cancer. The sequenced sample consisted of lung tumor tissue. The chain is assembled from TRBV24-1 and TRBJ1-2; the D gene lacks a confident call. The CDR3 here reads CATSEGITNYGYTF. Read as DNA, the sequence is TGTGCCACCAGTGAGGGGATAACTAACTATGGCTACACCTTC.